The 9 T cell receptor beta chains below come from one sample, sequenced in a study of cytomegalovirus exposure and HLA in healthy donors. Use of 60 Vbeta and 13 Jbeta primers characterized the PCR. Clones were read by immunoSEQ multiplex PCR, and TCRdb kept only the in-frame ones, dropping some. The sample includes more than 85,000 clones, roughly three quarters of them seen just once. The sample consisted of PBMCs. These receptors were obtained from a male donor in good health and CMV-seropositive.

CDR3 in DNA: TGTGCCAGTAGTATCGCCGGGACACAGAACACTGAAGCTTTCTTT. It specifies CASSIAGTQNTEAFF. The chain uses TRBV19 and TRBJ1-1; tentatively, D is TRBD1 (6 bases). This CDR3 is 15 amino acids long. V lost 3 bases, J lost 1 base, and 12 bases lay in between. Germline-derived CDR1 and CDR2 are LNHDA and SQIVND (reference sequence).

This clone has just one count. The same CDR3 can be traced to other DNA sequences in this sample. This chain joins TRBV7-9 and TRBJ1-2; the match to TRBD1 covers 9 bases. From germline, CDR1 is SEHNR and CDR2 FQNEAQ (reference sequence). V trimming: 3 bases; J trimming: 6 bases; junction bases outside the gene matches: 5. The CDR3 is 14 amino acids. The CDR3 protein is CASSLGTGGDGYTF. In nucleotides, the CDR3 is TGTGCCAGCAGCTTGGGAACAGGGGGCGATGGCTACACCTTC.

This chain connects TRBV7-9 to TRBJ1-1, with D maybe TRBD1 (5 bases). V was clipped by 4 bases and J by 2 bases, with 17 bases between them. The length of the CDR3 is 16 residues. Germline V gene sequence: CDR1 SEHNR, CDR2 FQNEAQ (reference sequence). In DNA form, the CDR3 reads TGTGCCAGCAGCTCTCAGAGATGGGGACTTAACACTGAAGCTTTCTTT. This gives the protein CASSSQRWGLNTEAFF.

CDR3 nucleotide sequence: TGTGCCAGCAGTGAGGGCGACAGTGAAGCTTTCTTT. Translated: CASSEGDSEAFF. This chain uses TRBV25-1 with TRBJ1-1; tentatively, D is TRBD1 (5 bases). Trimming pared 3 bases from V and 7 bases from J, leaving 9 bases between. The CDR3 is 12 amino acids. Germline CDR1 reads MGHDK; CDR2 reads SYGVNS.

The table lists this clone with a few counts. The genes are TRBV4-1 and TRBJ1-4; TRBD1 might be the D (5 bases). CDR3 size: 15 residues. Trimming removed 0 bases from V and 7 bases from J, with 12 bases in between. In germline, CDR1 is MGHRA, CDR2 YSYEKL. For the CDR3, the DNA is TGCGCCAGCAGCCAAGATTCAGGGCGTCTTGAAAAACTGTTTTTT. Protein: CASSQDSGRLEKLFF.

The chain couples TRBV27 to TRBJ1-2; 9 bases match TRBD1. Looked up from germline, CDR1 is MNHEY and CDR2 is SMNVEV (reference sequence). The CDR3 covers 17 residues. The trim removed 0 bases at V and 2 bases at J, leaving 7 bases unmatched. The CDR3 DNA reads as TGTGCCAGCAGTTTATCGACTGGGACAGGGCAGAACTATGGCTACACCTTC. This gives the protein CASSLSTGTGQNYGYTF.

This chain connects TRBV5-1 to TRBJ2-5, with 7 bases lining up with TRBD1. The V segment lost 6 bases and the J segment 1 base; nucleotides outside the gene matches: 9. Per the germline V gene, CDR1 is SGHRS and CDR2 is YFSETQ. This CDR3 has 15 amino acids. Here the CDR3 DNA reads TGCGCCAGCACCAACCAGGGACAGACCCAAGAGACCCAGTACTTC. Translation: CASTNQGQTQETQYF.

This clone was seen a few times. The CDR3 bases are TGCGCCAGCAGCTTGTCTGGGGGACTGGGCGGGGAGCTGTTTTTT. Translated, it gives CASSLSGGLGGELFF. This chain links TRBV5-1 with TRBJ2-2; possibly TRBD2 for D (6 bases). The CDR3 spans 15 residues. V was pared by 1 base and J by 7 bases, with 14 bases between. Germline-derived CDR1 and CDR2 are SGHRS and YFSETQ.

This clone was detected ten times or more. V and J are TRBV4-1 and TRBJ2-7; D is perhaps TRBD1 (6 bases). V was trimmed by 1 base and J by 4 bases, leaving 11 bases between them. Germline V gives CDR1 MGHRA, CDR2 YSYEKL. The CDR3 sequence is 14 residues long. The CDR3 coding sequence is TGCGCCAGCAGCCAAGCATACAGGGATTACGAGCAGTACTTC. It specifies CASSQAYRDYEQYF.